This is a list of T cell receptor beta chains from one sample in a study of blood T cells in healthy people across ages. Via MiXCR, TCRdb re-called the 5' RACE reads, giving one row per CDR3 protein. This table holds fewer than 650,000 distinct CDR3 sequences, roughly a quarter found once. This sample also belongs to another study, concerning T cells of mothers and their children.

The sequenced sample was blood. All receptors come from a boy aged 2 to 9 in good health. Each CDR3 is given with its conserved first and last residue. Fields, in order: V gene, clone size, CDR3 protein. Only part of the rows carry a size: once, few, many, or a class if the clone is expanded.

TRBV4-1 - CASSQVGEAGGSEQYF
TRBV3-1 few CASSQAGALYVYNEQFF
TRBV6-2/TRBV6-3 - CATSMGSTSGDPTGELFF
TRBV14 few CASSRGLGDIQYF
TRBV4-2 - CASSQGSSSGHEQYF
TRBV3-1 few CASSPPPLGLAGGPSYNEQFF
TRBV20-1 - CSALRTSRQETQYF
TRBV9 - CASSVRDLQRDEQFF
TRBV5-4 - CASSFWGSYEQYF
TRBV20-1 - CSARDRQIRETQYF
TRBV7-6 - CASSSRLGRNEQFF
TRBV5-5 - CASSEGGLSETQYF
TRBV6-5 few CASRDRPYTKNIQYF
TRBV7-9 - CASSTTSGNEDGELFF